This T cell receptor (beta chain) is from a study of blood T cell repertoires in COVID-19. Across the study: PBMCs, B-cell-depleted T cells, or T cells were the source of the cDNA or gDNA that made up the material.

Original handling: Counts of nucleated cells, estimated from reference gene primer amplification, were obtained. Here immunoSEQ multiplex PCR was the method, and the copy in TCRdb shows in-frame clones only, minus some. The V and J calls and clone size are taken from that table; D and trimming were inferred from the DNA. The table records more than 95,000 clones, roughly four fifths of them present only once. The receptor's source is a man aged 60 to 75 with acute or convalescent COVID-19. The sample was peripheral blood.

The CDR3, as DNA: TGTGCCAGCAGCCTCATTGACGACAGCTATGGCTACACCTTC. It yields the protein CASSLIDDSYGYTF. The gene calls are TRBV5-6 and TRBJ1-2; maybe TRBD1 (5 bases). This CDR3 has 14 residues. V gave up 4 bases and J gave up 4 bases, with 14 bases separating them. CDR1 SGHDT and CDR2 YYEEEE come from the germline V gene.